This T cell receptor (beta chain) was documented in a study of blood T cell repertoires in COVID-19. Study-wide background: The United States, Italy and Spain provided the acute and convalescent COVID-19 samples. PBMCs, B-cell-depleted T cells, or T cells provided the cDNA or gDNA that made up the material.

This clone was observed a single time. This CDR3 is built from 15 residues. The V gene end was trimmed by 4 bases and the J gene end by 1 base; junction bases not matched to a gene: 4. Germline V gene data show CDR1 as WNHNN and CDR2 as SYGVQD (reference sequence). Original processing methods: Estimated nucleated cell counts came from reference gene primer amplification. Clones were read by immunoSEQ multiplex PCR, and TCRdb kept only the in-frame ones, dropping some. The DNA was the basis for D and trimming; V, J and clone size are from that table. The sample contains about 66,000 clones, around 92% of which appear only once.

The sequenced sample consisted of peripheral blood. This TCR was recovered from a man aged 60 to 75 with acute or convalescent COVID-19. The V and J genes are TRBV10-1 and TRBJ1-1, with 9 bases fitting TRBD1. CDR3 protein: CASSAGDRENTEAFF. Here the CDR3 DNA reads TGCGCCAGCAGTGCCGGGGACAGGGAGAACACTGAAGCTTTCTTT.